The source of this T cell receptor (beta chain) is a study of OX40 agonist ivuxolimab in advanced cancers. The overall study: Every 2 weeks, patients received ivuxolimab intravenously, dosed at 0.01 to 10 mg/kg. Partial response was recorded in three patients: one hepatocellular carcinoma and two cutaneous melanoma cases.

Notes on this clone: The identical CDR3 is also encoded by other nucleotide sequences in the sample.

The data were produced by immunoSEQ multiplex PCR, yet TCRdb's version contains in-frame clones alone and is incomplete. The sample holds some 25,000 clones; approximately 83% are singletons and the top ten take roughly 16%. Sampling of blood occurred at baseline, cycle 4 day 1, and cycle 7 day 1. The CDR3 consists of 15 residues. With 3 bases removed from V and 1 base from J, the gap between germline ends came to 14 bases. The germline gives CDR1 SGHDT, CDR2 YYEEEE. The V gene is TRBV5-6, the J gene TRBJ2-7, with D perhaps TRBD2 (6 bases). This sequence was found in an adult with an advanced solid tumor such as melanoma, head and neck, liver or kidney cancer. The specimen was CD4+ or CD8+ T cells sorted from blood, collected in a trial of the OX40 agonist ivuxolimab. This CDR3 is CASSWGVGGSYEQYF. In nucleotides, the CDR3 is TGTGCCAGCAGCTGGGGTGTGGGGGGTTCCTACGAGCAGTACTTC.